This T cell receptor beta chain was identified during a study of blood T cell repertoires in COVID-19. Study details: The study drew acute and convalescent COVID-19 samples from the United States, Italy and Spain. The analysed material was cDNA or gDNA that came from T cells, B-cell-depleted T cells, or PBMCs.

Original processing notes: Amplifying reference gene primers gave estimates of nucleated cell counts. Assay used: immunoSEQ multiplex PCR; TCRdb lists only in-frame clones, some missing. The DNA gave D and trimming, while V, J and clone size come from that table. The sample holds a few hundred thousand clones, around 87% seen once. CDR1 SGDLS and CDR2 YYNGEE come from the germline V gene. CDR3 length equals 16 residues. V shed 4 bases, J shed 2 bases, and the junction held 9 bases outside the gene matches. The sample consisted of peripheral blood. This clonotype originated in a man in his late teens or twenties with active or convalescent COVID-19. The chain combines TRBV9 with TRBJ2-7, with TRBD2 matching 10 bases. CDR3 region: CASSLGGLADTYEQYF. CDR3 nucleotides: TGTGCCAGCAGCCTAGGTGGACTAGCGGATACCTACGAGCAGTACTTC.